A single sample gave rise to the 30 T cell receptor beta chains below, sequenced in a study of T-cell memory formation after mild COVID-19. Via MiXCR, TCRdb re-called the 5' RACE reads, giving one row per CDR3 protein. This table holds hundreds of thousands of distinct CDR3 sequences, roughly 24% found once. Specimen: PBMCs or a T cell subset sorted from them (not recorded which). The origin of the receptors is an adult woman who had mild COVID-19 (a few samples of this study predate the infection). Cell type and time point are not known.

A few counts support this clonotype. The chain couples TRBV20-1 to TRBJ2-7; the D gene is possibly TRBD2 (5 bases). The CDR3 runs to 12 residues. Germline CDR1 DFQATT, CDR2 SNEGSKA (reference sequence). The V end lost 4 bases, the J end lost 2 bases, and 9 bases lay between the germline ends. The CDR3 DNA is TGCAGTGCTACGGACGGGGCCTACGAGCAGTACTTC. It is translated as CSATDGAYEQYF.

This clonotype was observed once. A clone one base away is much larger, so this may be a read error. The rearrangement links TRBV15 to TRBJ2-3; the D gene is possibly TRBD2 (6 bases). This CDR3 region has 13 residues. CDR1 is LNHNV and CDR2 is YYDKDF in the germline V gene (reference sequence). CDR3 sequence (DNA): TGTGACACCAGCAGAGCCCTAGCGGATACGCAGTATTTT. It translates to CDTSRALADTQYF.

This clonotype was seen a few times. The rearrangement links TRBV20-1 to TRBJ2-7; D gene unclear. V lost 2 bases and J 2 bases, leaving 7 bases between the germline ends. Per the germline V gene, CDR1 is DFQATT and CDR2 is SNEGSKA (reference sequence). CDR3 length: 12 amino acids. In DNA form, the CDR3 reads TGCAGTGCTAGACGGCAGGCCTACGAGCAGTACTTC. It codes for CSARRQAYEQYF.

The genes are TRBV12-3 or TRBV12-4 and TRBJ1-2; a weak D match, TRBD1 (6 bases). The V end was cut by 6 bases, the J end by 9 bases, with 26 bases between. This CDR3 is built from 16 residues. CDR3 DNA: TGTGCCAGCAGCCCCGGGATCCGACAGGCCTTATCGAGCTACACCTTC. As protein: CASSPGIRQALSSYTF.

V usage is TRBV7-9 and J usage is TRBJ2-6, with D hard to call. V lost 7 bases to trimming and J lost 3 bases, with 7 bases between them. This CDR3 has 13 amino acids. CDR1 is SEHNR and CDR2 is FQNEAQ in the germline V gene (reference sequence). The CDR3 sequence is CASTLYGANVLTF. CDR3 DNA: TGTGCCAGCACCCTTTATGGGGCCAACGTCCTGACTTTC. Complete variable domain (other parts from reference TRBV7-9 and TRBJ2-6): DTGVSQNPRHKITKRGQNVTFRCDPISEHNRLYWYRQTLGQGPEFLTYFQNEAQLEKSRLLSDRFSAERPKGSFSTLEIQRTEQGDSAMYLCASTLYGANVLTFGAGSRLTVL.

The chain carries TRBV12-3 or TRBV12-4 and TRBJ2-3; D might be TRBD1 (7 bases). The length of the CDR3 is 17 residues. The V gene lost 7 bases and the J gene lost 2 bases, with 22 bases spanning the gap. CDR3 region: CASTGGRQVGVTDTQYF. The CDR3 bases are TGTGCCAGCACAGGGGGGCGCCAGGTTGGGGTCACAGATACGCAGTATTTT.

This clonotype was counted between two and nine times. The V call is TRBV20-1, the J call TRBJ2-7, with D possibly TRBD2 on 5 matching bases. CDR3 length equals 13 residues. V dropped 3 bases and J dropped 2 bases, with 11 bases sitting between them. Germline V gene lookup returns CDR1 DFQATT and CDR2 SNEGSKA (reference sequence). The CDR3 region has the DNA TGCAGTGCTAGGGTCGGGATGACCTACGAGCAGTACTTC. It encodes CSARVGMTYEQYF.

The genes are TRBV27 and TRBJ2-3, with a tentative D call TRBD2 (6 bases). Germline values: CDR1 MNHEY, CDR2 SMNVEV (reference sequence). Deletions cut 6 bases from V and 1 base from J, with 17 bases between. This CDR3 is 16 amino acids long. The CDR3, as DNA: TGTGCCAGCAGCGACCCCCCGGCTAGCGGCACAGATACGCAGTATTTT. Translating gives CASSDPPASGTDTQYF.

There are a few counts of this clonotype. This sequence may be a read error, since a much larger clone differs from it by one base. The genes are TRBV4-2 and TRBJ2-3; TRBD2 aligns across 13 bases. V was pared by 4 bases and J by 4 bases, with 2 bases of the junction left unmatched. The CDR3 length is 15 residues. The germline gives CDR1 LGHNA, CDR2 YNFKEQ. The CDR3 nucleotides are TGTGCCAGCAGCCCACTAGCGGGGGGGCCAGATACGCAGTATTTT. Translating it yields CASSPLAGGPDTQYF.

The sample holds a few counts of this clonotype. The chain has TRBV12-3 or TRBV12-4 and TRBJ1-1; D not resolved. V gave up 2 bases and J gave up 4 bases, with 8 bases separating them. CDR3 length equals 13 residues. The CDR3 region has the DNA TGTGCCAGCAGTTTAAAGGACGGCACTGAAGCTTTCTTT. This encodes CASSLKDGTEAFF.

The chain combines TRBV5-1 with TRBJ2-1; 9 bases are shared with TRBD1. CDR3 length: 14 amino acids. J gave up 5 bases and V 6 bases, and 6 bases lay outside the gene matches. Looked up from germline, CDR1 is SGHRS and CDR2 is YFSETQ. In nucleotides, the CDR3 is TGCGCCAGCAAGCGGACAGGGGATAACAATGAGCAGTTCTTC. Translated, it gives CASKRTGDNNEQFF. The full variable domain, its missing parts supplied by reference TRBV5-1 and TRBJ2-1, is KAGVTQTPRYLIKTRGQQVTLSCSPISGHRSVSWYQQTPGQGLQFLFEYFSETQRNKGNFPGRFSGRQFSNSRSEMNVSTLELGDSALYLCASKRTGDNNEQFFGPGTRLTVL.

The chain recombines TRBV6-5 with TRBJ2-7; 7 bases line up with TRBD1. V dropped 5 bases and J dropped 2; count of bases not matched to a gene: 9. The V gene's germline CDR1 is MNHEY and CDR2 SVGAGI. The CDR3 has 15 amino acids. CDR3 amino acids: CASSASGTATYEQYF. In DNA form, the CDR3 reads TGTGCCAGCAGTGCCTCCGGGACAGCAACCTACGAGCAGTACTTC.

This clonotype was observed a handful of times. The chain recombines TRBV23-1 with TRBJ2-5; either TRBD1 or TRBD2 may supply D (5 bases each). Being an ORF, TRBV23-1 has a function that is uncertain. The germline V and J ends were trimmed by 3 bases and 2 bases, with 13 bases remaining between them. CDR3 length: 15 amino acids. The CDR3 is CASSQYPGRQETQYF. In DNA form, the CDR3 reads TGCGCCAGCAGTCAGTACCCGGGACGGCAAGAGACCCAGTACTTC.

The rearrangement links TRBV3-1 to TRBJ2-1, with 8 bases lining up with TRBD2. The germline V gene has CDR1 LGHDT and CDR2 YNNKEL (reference sequence). The CDR3 is 16 residues long. Unmatched junction bases numbered 3, after V lost 1 base and J lost 1 base. CDR3 region: CASSQGTSGSYNEQFF. As DNA, the CDR3 is TGTGCCAGCAGCCAAGGAACTAGCGGATCCTACAATGAGCAGTTCTTC.

This chain connects TRBV25-1 to TRBJ2-2; D perhaps matches TRBD1 (5 bases). The V end lost 5 bases, the J end lost 4 bases, and 14 bases lay between the germline ends. Germline lookup yields CDR1 MGHDK and CDR2 SYGVNS. The CDR3 sequence is 15 residues long. The CDR3 here is CASSKRGLGTGELFF. The CDR3, as DNA: TGTGCCAGCAGTAAAAGGGGATTGGGCACCGGGGAGCTGTTTTTT.

This clonotype was counted only a few times. This chain joins TRBV7-2 and TRBJ1-2; possibly TRBD1 for D (6 bases). Germline CDR1 is SGHTA and CDR2 is FQGNSA. Trimming took off 4 bases at V and 2 bases at J, with 17 bases between the two ends. The CDR3 covers 16 residues. DNA for the CDR3: TGTGCCAGCAGCTCGCATCCGGACAGAACAAACTATGGCTACACCTTC. Translating it yields CASSSHPDRTNYGYTF.

This chain joins TRBV25-1 and TRBJ1-1, with TRBD1 identical over 8 bases. The germline V gene has CDR1 MGHDK and CDR2 SYGVNS. This CDR3 is 12 amino acids long. Unmatched junction bases numbered 0, after V lost 2 bases and J lost 7 bases. The CDR3 region has the DNA TGTGCCAGCAGTGAAGGACAGGGTGAAGCTTTCTTT. This codes for CASSEGQGEAFF.

This clonotype was seen a handful of times. V usage is TRBV24-1 and J usage is TRBJ2-3; TRBD2 matches at 11 bases. The CDR3 runs 16 residues. Germline V gene data show CDR1 as KGHDR and CDR2 as SFDVKD. The trim removed 7 bases at V and 2 bases at J, leaving 7 bases unmatched. CDR3 in DNA: TGTGCCACCAGCGCGCCGGGACTAGCGGACACAGATACGCAGTATTTT. It yields the protein CATSAPGLADTDTQYF.

This clonotype was detected only a few times. The V call is TRBV12-3 or TRBV12-4, the J call TRBJ1-2; D might be TRBD1 (6 bases). Trimming removed 5 bases at V and 7 bases at J, with 17 bases between. This CDR3 spans 14 amino acids. For the CDR3, the DNA is TGTGCCAGCAGTACTCACAGGGTCCAGTCTGGCTACACCTTC. Amino acid sequence: CASSTHRVQSGYTF.

The CDR3 nucleotides read TGCAGTGCTAGAGATTTCTGGTCGACTAGCGGGAGGTACCAAGAGACCCAGTACTTC. As protein: CSARDFWSTSGRYQETQYF. This chain joins TRBV20-1 and TRBJ2-5, with 13 bases matching TRBD2. There are 19 residues in the CDR3. The germline V gene has CDR1 DFQATT and CDR2 SNEGSKA (reference sequence). The junction had 10 bases not matched to a gene; V was cut back by 0 bases and J by 0 bases.

This clonotype was detected only a few times. The chain couples TRBV7-6 to TRBJ1-1; 8 positions agree with TRBD1. This CDR3 region has 15 residues. CDR1 is SGHVS, CDR2 FNYEAQ, per germline. V dropped 5 bases and J dropped 0; count of bases not matched to a gene: 5. CDR3 amino acids: CASSLTDRVNTEAFF. The CDR3 DNA follows: TGTGCCAGCAGCCTCACGGACAGGGTGAACACTGAAGCTTTCTTT.

The chain combines TRBV10-3 with TRBJ1-5; D is uncertain. This CDR3 has 13 amino acids. Trimming stripped 7 bases from V and 3 bases from J, with 10 bases between. Germline V gene data show CDR1 as ENHRY and CDR2 as SYGVKD. In DNA form, the CDR3 reads TGTGCCATCAATCCGGAGTACAATCAGCCCCAGCATTTT. Encoded protein: CAINPEYNQPQHF.

This clonotype was seen more than once but under ten times. The chain is built from TRBV6-2 or TRBV6-3 and TRBJ2-3; 8 nucleotides line up with TRBD2. After removal of 7 bases from V and 0 bases from J, the junction contained 6 bases not matched to a gene. Germline CDR1 reads MNHEY; CDR2 reads SVGEGT. The CDR3 totals 15 residues. The CDR3 is CASINSGGSTDTQYF. The CDR3 coding sequence is TGTGCCAGCATCAACAGCGGGGGAAGCACAGATACGCAGTATTTT.

The V and J genes are TRBV27 and TRBJ1-1, with a weak D call TRBD1 (6 bases). The CDR3 has 16 residues. CDR1 and CDR2 from the germline V gene are MNHEY and SMNVEV (reference sequence). V gave up 1 base and J gave up 2 bases, with 14 bases separating them. This CDR3 is CASSLWGGAVNTEAFF. CDR3 nucleotides: TGTGCCAGCAGTTTATGGGGGGGCGCGGTTAACACTGAAGCTTTCTTT.

The genes are TRBV7-9 and TRBJ2-5, with a weak D call TRBD2 (6 bases). There are 14 residues in the CDR3. Trimming pared 10 bases from V and 5 bases from J, leaving 20 bases between. Germline V lookup: CDR1 SEHNR, CDR2 FQNEAQ (reference sequence). In DNA form, the CDR3 reads TGTGCCATGGGAACGGGAGCTTCCTACGAGACCCAGTACTTC. This gives the protein CAMGTGASYETQYF.

Only a few counts were recorded for this clonotype. The CDR3 sequence is CSAGQSGGYTF. In nucleotides, the CDR3 is TGCAGCGCTGGCCAGTCGGGTGGCTACACCTTC. V gene TRBV29-1 combines with J gene TRBJ1-2; D is unclear. Trimming removed 7 bases at V and 7 bases at J, with 13 bases between. Germline lookup yields CDR1 SQVTM and CDR2 ANQGSEA. There are 11 residues in the CDR3.

This clonotype was seen a few times. V and J are TRBV18 and TRBJ2-7; a possible D gene is TRBD1 (7 bases). This CDR3 comprises 13 residues. The germline V gene encodes CDR1 KGHSH and CDR2 LQKENI. Trimming took off 6 bases at V and 6 bases at J, with 15 bases between the two ends. The CDR3 region has the DNA TGTGCCAGCTCCAGGGGGGTCACTCGCGAGCAGTACTTC. It encodes CASSRGVTREQYF. Full variable domain (missing parts from reference TRBV18 and TRBJ2-7): NAGVMQNPRHLVRRRGQEARLRCSPMKGHSHVYWYRQLPEEGLKFMVYLQKENIIDESGMPKERFSAEFPKEGPSILRIQQVVRGDSAAYFCASSRGVTREQYFGPGTRLTVT.

This clonotype occurred a few times. The V call is TRBV4-2, the J call TRBJ1-1; possibly TRBD1 for D (5 bases). The CDR3 is 16 residues long. V lost 5 bases to trimming and J lost 3 bases, with 19 bases between them. Per the germline V gene, CDR1 is LGHNA and CDR2 is YNFKEQ. The CDR3 DNA reads TGTGCCAGCAGCTCCGGGACGAACCTCGGGGACACTGAAGCTTTCTTT. Protein: CASSSGTNLGDTEAFF.

This clonotype has a single count. This chain uses TRBV7-8 with TRBJ1-5; TRBD1 aligns across 7 bases. Germline CDR1 and CDR2: SGHVS and FQNEAQ. V dropped 3 bases and J dropped 2; count of bases not matched to a gene: 10. The length of the CDR3 is 17 residues. The CDR3 DNA reads TGTGCCAGCAGCTTGTACAGGGGACACGGTGGCAATCAGCCCCAGCATTTT. It is translated as CASSLYRGHGGNQPQHF. The whole variable domain, remainder taken from reference TRBV7-8 and TRBJ1-5, is GAGVSQSPRYKVAKRGQDVALRCDPISGHVSLFWYQQALGQGPEFLTYFQNEAQLDKSGLPSDRFFAERPEGSVSTLKIQRTQQEDSAVYLCASSLYRGHGGNQPQHFGDGTRLSIL.

The chain couples TRBV21-1 to TRBJ1-1; the table's D call, TRBD1, was not checked against the DNA. TRBV21-1 is annotated as a pseudogene. The CDR3 has 15 amino acids. The CDR3 bases are TGTGCCAGCAGGACGAAGGGACAGGGGTACACTGAAGCTTTCTTT. Translation gives CASRTKGQGYTEAFF.